Following are 10 T cell receptor beta chains from one sample sequenced in a study of T-cell memory formation after mild COVID-19. From the 5' RACE reads, TCRdb called clonotypes with MiXCR, one entry per CDR3 protein. The table includes about 430,000 distinct CDR3 sequences, approximately 24% detected once. What was sequenced was PBMCs or a T cell subset sorted from them (not recorded which). These TCRs come from an adult woman who had mild COVID-19 (a few samples of this study predate the infection). Cell type and time point are not known.

The chain employs TRBV7-9 and TRBJ2-7; D perhaps matches TRBD1 (5 bases). Germline V gives CDR1 SEHNR, CDR2 FQNEAQ (reference sequence). V was trimmed by 1 base and J by 0 bases, leaving 10 bases between them. The CDR3 extends over 15 amino acids. In DNA, the CDR3 is TGTGCCAGCAGCTTAGGTGGGGCAAGCTCCTACGAGCAGTACTTC. It yields the protein CASSLGGASSYEQYF.

V gene TRBV12-3 or TRBV12-4 combines with J gene TRBJ1-1; TRBD1 aligns across 7 bases. V lost 5 bases and J lost 11; bases outside the gene matches: 2. This CDR3 has 10 residues. This chain's CDR3 is CASSDREAFF. The CDR3 DNA sequence: TGTGCCAGCAGTGACAGGGAGGCTTTCTTT.

The V and J genes are TRBV20-1 and TRBJ2-2, with D tentatively TRBD1 or TRBD2 (6 bases each). This CDR3 comprises 14 residues. Germline assignment: CDR1 DFQATT and CDR2 SNEGSKA (reference sequence). The V and J ends lost 3 bases and 1 base respectively, with 9 bases between them. The CDR3 reads CSASGGKNTGELFF. In DNA, the CDR3 is TGCAGTGCTAGCGGGGGCAAGAACACCGGGGAGCTGTTTTTT.

The chain joins TRBV5-1 to TRBJ1-2, with 10 bases lining up with TRBD1. From germline, CDR1 is SGHRS and CDR2 YFSETQ. The CDR3 totals 18 residues. The junction had 8 bases not matched to a gene; V was cut back by 0 bases and J by 0 bases. CDR3 bases: TGCGCCAGCAGCTTGGGTGCCACCGGGACAGGGGCTAACTATGGCTACACCTTC. It specifies CASSLGATGTGANYGYTF.

In its sample, this clonotype was seen a few times. This chain connects TRBV18 to TRBJ2-1, with 8 bases matching TRBD2. Germline assignment: CDR1 KGHSH and CDR2 LQKENI. The J segment lost 6 bases and the V segment lost 0 bases, leaving 10 bases of the junction unmatched. The length of the CDR3 is 17 residues. CDR3: CASSPPFSGTSPNEQFF. For the CDR3, the DNA is TGTGCCAGCTCACCACCGTTTTCCGGGACTAGTCCCAATGAGCAGTTCTTC.

In DNA, the CDR3 is TGCAGTGCTAGTAATGTTCGGTACAATGAGCAGTTCTTC. This sequence encodes CSASNVRYNEQFF. The chain carries TRBV20-1 and TRBJ2-1; D gene unclear. Trimming shortened V by 3 bases and J by 4 bases, and 10 bases separated the two germline ends. Germline V lookup: CDR1 DFQATT, CDR2 SNEGSKA (reference sequence). The CDR3 spans 13 residues.

This chain connects TRBV14 to TRBJ1-2, with D possibly matching TRBD1 (5 bases). Per germline, CDR1 SGHDN and CDR2 FVKESK. The V and J ends lost 4 bases and 8 bases respectively, with 17 bases between them. The CDR3 sequence is 14 residues long. This CDR3 is CASSRRDFLGGYTF. The CDR3 DNA follows: TGTGCCAGCAGCCGGAGGGACTTCTTGGGAGGCTACACCTTC.

The gene calls are TRBV7-2 and TRBJ2-1; TRBD1 agrees at 9 bases. Trimming took 6 bases from V and 15 from J; bases not matched to a gene: 12. The germline V gene has CDR1 SGHTA and CDR2 FQGNSA. The CDR3 consists of 13 residues. CDR3 residues: CASRITRTGEMFF. The CDR3 region has the DNA TGTGCCAGCAGGATAACTAGGACAGGGGAGATGTTCTTC.

The rearrangement uses TRBV27 and TRBJ2-1, with TRBD1 matching 9 bases. Germline loops: CDR1 MNHEY, CDR2 SMNVEV (reference sequence). V trimming: 6 bases; J trimming: 4 bases; junction bases outside the gene matches: 13. The CDR3 sequence is 17 residues long. CDR3 DNA sequence: TGTGCCAGCAGCCTGACACTCGGGACAGGGATATACAATGAGCAGTTCTTC. It yields the protein CASSLTLGTGIYNEQFF.

This clonotype was picked up a small number of times. The chain couples TRBV19 to TRBJ1-1, with TRBD1 identical over 7 bases. The germline CDR1 and CDR2 sequences are LNHDA and SQIVND (reference sequence). This CDR3 contains 15 residues. J gave up 0 bases and V 5 bases, and 6 bases lay outside the gene matches. The CDR3, as DNA: TGTGCCAGTAGTCGCCCAGGGGGACTGAACACTGAAGCTTTCTTT. As protein: CASSRPGGLNTEAFF.